These 30 T cell receptor beta chains were all obtained from the same sample, sequenced in a study of T cell clones after liver transplantation. The table came from immunoSEQ multiplex PCR; TCRdb's copy has only in-frame clones and leaves some out. The sample includes over 55,000 clones, about 70% of them seen just once. This specimen was CD4+ T cells from blood, taken at the 15-month timepoint. These TCRs come from a human patient who received a liver transplant. Part of the T cells may come from the graft donor.

The chain joins TRBV11-2 to TRBJ2-7, with no clear D. Trimming pared 0 bases from V and 6 bases from J, leaving 3 bases between. This CDR3 is built from 11 residues. Per germline, CDR1 SGHAT and CDR2 FQNNGV. In nucleotides, the CDR3 is TGTGCCAGCAGCTTAGAGCGCGAGCAGTACTTC. It translates to CASSLEREQYF.

This CDR3 reads CAWSLMGKLAETQYF. The CDR3 nucleotides are TGTGCCTGGAGCTTGATGGGGAAATTAGCAGAGACCCAGTACTTC. The rearrangement joins TRBV30 to TRBJ2-5; no reliable D call. CDR1 GTSNPN and CDR2 SVGIG come from the germline V gene (reference sequence). This CDR3 has 15 residues. The V end was cut by 3 bases, the J end by 4 bases, with 18 bases between.

By frequency in the sample, this clone is medium-sized. The chain employs TRBV5-1 and TRBJ1-2; D is uncertain. CDR3 length: 13 amino acids. The germline V gene encodes CDR1 SGHRS and CDR2 YFSETQ. The V gene lost 4 bases and the J gene lost 10 bases, with 17 bases spanning the gap. CDR3 nucleotides: TGCGCCAGCAGCGACTCCCCGGGAGGCCCCTACACCTTC. Encoded protein: CASSDSPGGPYTF.

The V and J genes are TRBV20-1 and TRBJ2-1; D might be TRBD2 (5 bases). The germline V gene has CDR1 DFQATT and CDR2 SNEGSKA (reference sequence). Trimming took 5 bases from V and 10 from J, leaving 12 bases between them. The CDR3 totals 11 residues. The DNA for the CDR3 is TGCAGTGCTCAGCGGTTCGGGGAGCAGTTCTTC. Protein: CSAQRFGEQFF.

CDR3 nucleotide sequence: TGTGCCAGTACCGGACAGTACTATGGCTACACCTTC. This encodes CASTGQYYGYTF. The genes are TRBV19 and TRBJ1-2, with D tentatively TRBD1 (6 bases). Trimming pared 7 bases from V and 3 bases from J, leaving 9 bases between. Germline CDR1 is LNHDA and CDR2 is SQIVND (reference sequence). The length of the CDR3 is 12 residues.

The chain carries TRBV27 and TRBJ2-5, with D maybe TRBD1 (6 bases). Germline values: CDR1 MNHEY, CDR2 SMNVEV (reference sequence). This CDR3 comprises 15 residues. V shed 8 bases and J shed 5 bases, with 21 bases lying between them. For the CDR3, the DNA is TGTGCCAGCCATATGGGGCAGGGGCGGCTTGAGACCCAGTACTTC. It is translated as CASHMGQGRLETQYF.

This chain links TRBV9 with TRBJ1-1; 9 positions agree with TRBD1. Germline V CDR1 and CDR2: SGDLS, YYNGEE. V lost 2 bases to trimming and J lost 4 bases; unmatched junction nucleotides: 9. CDR3 length equals 16 residues. The CDR3 nucleotides are TGTGCCAGCAGCGTTTTACAGGGGGCGCAGGCCACTGAAGCTTTCTTT. Its protein product is CASSVLQGAQATEAFF.

There are a few counts of this clone. The V call is TRBV6-6, the J call TRBJ2-6; D is uncertain. The CDR3 is made up of 13 amino acids. V was shortened by 5 bases and J by 6 bases, with 8 bases between the two germline ends. Per germline, CDR1 MNHNY and CDR2 SVGAGI (reference sequence). CDR3 loop: CASSRVEANVLTF. The CDR3 DNA reads TGTGCCAGCAGTAGGGTCGAGGCCAACGTCCTGACTTTC.

This clone was counted a few times. The chain employs TRBV28 and TRBJ2-1, with D uncertain. V was pared by 6 bases and J by 0 bases, with 15 bases between. CDR1 is MDHEN and CDR2 is SYDVKM in the germline V gene. The CDR3 spans 16 residues. The CDR3 here is CASSSRKSTSYNEQFF. The CDR3 DNA reads TGTGCCAGCAGCTCCCGCAAATCTACCTCCTACAATGAGCAGTTCTTC.

The rearrangement joins TRBV5-8 to TRBJ1-2, with D uncertain. Trimming stripped 2 bases from V and 8 bases from J, with 16 bases between. Germline V gene data show CDR1 as SGHTS and CDR2 as YDEGEE. The CDR3 sequence is 14 residues long. The CDR3 DNA is TGTGCCAGCAGCTTCGGGTCTTACCTAAGAGGCTACACCTTC. Protein: CASSFGSYLRGYTF.

The chain combines TRBV5-1 with TRBJ1-4, with a weak D call TRBD1 (6 bases). The V end was cut by 3 bases, the J end by 2 bases, with 14 bases between. The V gene's germline CDR1 is SGHRS and CDR2 YFSETQ. The CDR3 consists of 16 residues. Here the CDR3 reads CASSSSLTGTNEKLFF. CDR3 bases: TGCGCCAGCAGCTCATCGTTGACAGGCACTAATGAAAAACTGTTTTTT.

The chain has TRBV7-2 and TRBJ1-6; tentatively, D is TRBD1 (6 bases). CDR1 and CDR2 (germline): SGHTA, FQGNSA. The ends were cut back, 1 base at V and 8 bases at J, with 18 bases in the middle. The CDR3 is made up of 17 amino acids. The CDR3: CASSLGGPGTIDSPLHF. CDR3 coding DNA: TGTGCCAGCAGCTTAGGGGGGCCAGGGACTATTGATTCACCCCTCCACTTT.

V and J are TRBV7-2 and TRBJ1-2; no reliable D call. The CDR3 is made up of 13 amino acids. V lost 5 bases and J 5 bases, leaving 12 bases between the germline ends. In germline, CDR1 is SGHTA, CDR2 FQGNSA. The CDR3 spells CASSPGRSYGYTF. As DNA, the CDR3 is TGTGCCAGCAGCCCAGGACGGTCTTATGGCTACACCTTC. Complete variable domain (other parts from reference TRBV7-2 and TRBJ1-2): GAGVSQSPSNKVTEKGKDVELRCDPISGHTALYWYRQSLGQGLEFLIYFQGNSAPDKSGLPSDRFSAERTGGSVSTLTIQRTQQEDSAVYLCASSPGRSYGYTFGSGTRLTVV.

CDR3 residues: CASGGPGNEQFF. In nucleotides, the CDR3 is TGTGCCAGTGGGGGGCCCGGGAATGAGCAGTTCTTC. The chain has TRBV19 and TRBJ2-1; D is possibly TRBD1 or TRBD2 (6 bases each). Germline V lookup: CDR1 LNHDA, CDR2 SQIVND (reference sequence). The V end lost 8 bases, the J end lost 7 bases, and 12 bases lay between the germline ends. The CDR3 is 12 residues long.

The V call is TRBV7-2, the J call TRBJ2-3; either TRBD1 or TRBD2 may fit D (6 bases each). Germline CDR1 SGHTA, CDR2 FQGNSA. This CDR3 has 16 amino acids. V dropped 8 bases and J dropped 1 base, with 19 bases sitting between them. This chain's CDR3 is CASALEGGPRTDTQYF. Written as DNA, the CDR3 is TGTGCCAGCGCCTTAGAGGGGGGCCCTCGCACAGATACGCAGTATTTT.

The rearrangement links TRBV18 to TRBJ1-5; 12 positions match TRBD1. The germline CDR1 and CDR2 sequences are KGHSH and LQKENI. V lost 3 bases, J lost 5 bases, and 8 bases stayed unmatched. The CDR3 runs to 17 residues. This CDR3 reads CASSPGTGGANDQPQHF. The CDR3 region has the DNA TGTGCCAGCTCACCCGGGACAGGGGGCGCGAATGATCAGCCCCAGCATTTT. Complete variable domain (other parts from reference TRBV18 and TRBJ1-5): NAGVMQNPRHLVRRRGQEARLRCSPMKGHSHVYWYRQLPEEGLKFMVYLQKENIIDESGMPKERFSAEFPKEGPSILRIQQVVRGDSAAYFCASSPGTGGANDQPQHFGDGTRLSIL.

The chain joins TRBV11-2 to TRBJ2-5; D perhaps matches TRBD2 (6 bases). CDR3 length: 17 amino acids. In germline, CDR1 is SGHAT, CDR2 FQNNGV. With 7 bases removed from V and 5 bases from J, the gap between germline ends came to 26 bases. CDR3 bases: TGTGCCAGCACCCAGAATGTTGGGGGGAGTATCGGCGAGACCCAGTACTTC. Translating it yields CASTQNVGGSIGETQYF.

The genes are TRBV27 and TRBJ2-3; no definite D call. The CDR3 is 14 residues long. The V gene lost 5 bases and the J gene lost 0 bases, with 9 bases spanning the gap. Germline V CDR1 and CDR2: MNHEY, SMNVEV (reference sequence). CDR3 bases: TGTGCCAGCAGTACGACCATCAGCACAGATACGCAGTATTTT. It translates to CASSTTISTDTQYF.

This clone has just a few counts. The chain joins TRBV5-5 to TRBJ1-2; perhaps TRBD1 as D (6 bases). The CDR3 totals 15 residues. The germline CDR1 and CDR2 sequences are SGHKS and YYEKEE (reference sequence). Trimming took off 6 bases at V and 1 base at J, with 16 bases between the two ends. The chain's CDR3 is CASILGAGVNYGYTF. In DNA, the CDR3 is TGTGCCAGCATCCTGGGGGCAGGGGTTAACTATGGCTACACCTTC.

The chain combines TRBV27 with TRBJ2-3, with D perhaps TRBD2 (5 bases). Germline V gives CDR1 MNHEY, CDR2 SMNVEV (reference sequence). With 2 bases removed from V and 5 bases from J, the gap between germline ends came to 11 bases. The length of the CDR3 is 14 residues. The CDR3 loop is CASSLLLEGDTQYF. The CDR3 nucleotides are TGTGCCAGCAGTTTACTACTAGAAGGAGATACGCAGTATTTT.

This clone has more than one count but fewer than ten. The gene calls are TRBV2 and TRBJ2-7; tentative D call: TRBD1 (5 bases). Germline CDR1 is SNHLY and CDR2 is FYNNEI. The CDR3 sequence is 16 residues long. V was shortened by 3 bases and J by 0 bases, with 15 bases between the two germline ends. CDR3 loop: CASSELTIGASYEQYF. CDR3 nucleotides: TGTGCCAGCAGTGAGTTAACCATAGGGGCCTCCTACGAGCAGTACTTC.

Comments on this clone: This sample also contains other DNA sequences that code for the same CDR3. V usage is TRBV30 and J usage is TRBJ1-4, with D unresolved. Germline CDR1 GTSNPN, CDR2 SVGIG (reference sequence). This CDR3 has 13 amino acids. Trimming stripped 0 bases from V and 7 bases from J, with 9 bases between. The CDR3 loop is CAWSVSGSEKLFF. CDR3 coding DNA: TGTGCCTGGAGTGTAAGTGGGTCTGAAAAACTGTTTTTT. Full variable domain (missing parts from reference TRBV30 and TRBJ1-4): SQTIHQWPATLVQPVGSPLSLECTVEGTSNPNLYWYRQAAGRGLQLLFYSVGIGQISSEVPQNLSASRPQDRQFILSSKKLLLSDSGFYLCAWSVSGSEKLFFGSGTQLSVL.

The count of this clone is one. The chain joins TRBV28 to TRBJ2-4, with TRBD2 as a possible D gene (6 bases). In germline, CDR1 is MDHEN, CDR2 SYDVKM. V lost 2 bases and J 8 bases, leaving 13 bases between the germline ends. The CDR3 spans 14 residues. CDR3 in amino acids: CASSLRAGMDIQYF. CDR3 DNA sequence: TGTGCCAGCAGTTTAAGGGCGGGAATGGACATTCAGTACTTC.

The chain couples TRBV9 to TRBJ2-3, with 7 bases lining up with TRBD1. The germline V gene has CDR1 SGDLS and CDR2 YYNGEE. Trimming took 0 bases from V and 0 from J; bases not matched to a gene: 4. CDR3 length: 16 amino acids. The CDR3 nucleotides read TGTGCCAGCAGCGTAGCCACAGGGGCTAGCACAGATACGCAGTATTTT. Translated, it gives CASSVATGASTDTQYF.

The V and J genes are TRBV19 and TRBJ1-1; D is ambiguous. Germline V gene lookup returns CDR1 LNHDA and CDR2 SQIVND (reference sequence). The CDR3 has 14 amino acids. The V end was cut by 3 bases, the J end by 0 bases, with 8 bases between. This CDR3 is CASSIGHLNTEAFF. The CDR3 bases are TGTGCCAGTAGTATCGGGCACTTGAACACTGAAGCTTTCTTT.

The chain employs TRBV28 and TRBJ2-7; D unclear. Germline CDR1 and CDR2: MDHEN and SYDVKM. The ends were cut back, 1 base at V and 5 bases at J, with 15 bases in the middle. The CDR3 runs 15 residues. In DNA, the CDR3 is TGTGCCAGCAGTTTATTGGCAGGAATTCCTAACGAGCAGTACTTC. This gives the protein CASSLLAGIPNEQYF.

The CDR3 nucleotides are TGTGCCAGCAGGGCCTCCTCCCCGGGGTATAATTCACCCCTCCACTTT. Translated, it gives CASRASSPGYNSPLHF. This chain connects TRBV28 to TRBJ1-6; D is ambiguous. V dropped 6 bases and J dropped 4 bases, with 16 bases sitting between them. The CDR3 totals 16 residues. The germline V gene has CDR1 MDHEN and CDR2 SYDVKM.

The chain is built from TRBV5-1 and TRBJ2-1; D gene uncertain. The CDR3 consists of 13 residues. CDR1 and CDR2 (germline): SGHRS, YFSETQ. The ends were cut back, 5 bases at V and 7 bases at J, with 13 bases in the middle. Written as DNA, the CDR3 is TGCGCCAGCAGGGTTGGCCTTTCGAATGAGCAGTTCTTC. It codes for CASRVGLSNEQFF.

This chain connects TRBV4-1 to TRBJ2-7, with 8 bases matching TRBD1. The trim removed 0 bases at V and 2 bases at J, leaving 3 bases unmatched. Germline CDR1 is MGHRA and CDR2 is YSYEKL. The length of the CDR3 is 15 residues. The CDR3 spells CASSQDQGATYEQYF. Here the CDR3 DNA reads TGCGCCAGCAGCCAAGACCAGGGGGCAACCTACGAGCAGTACTTC.

The chain combines TRBV6-1 with TRBJ1-5; 9 bases are a match to TRBD1. J was trimmed by 6 bases and V by 5 bases; bases with no gene match: 8. The CDR3 consists of 15 residues. Germline CDR1 reads MNHNS; CDR2 reads SASEGT. In nucleotides, the CDR3 is TGTGCCAGCAGTAGGGACAGGGAGGGTGGTCAGCCCCAGCATTTT. It is translated as CASSRDREGGQPQHF.